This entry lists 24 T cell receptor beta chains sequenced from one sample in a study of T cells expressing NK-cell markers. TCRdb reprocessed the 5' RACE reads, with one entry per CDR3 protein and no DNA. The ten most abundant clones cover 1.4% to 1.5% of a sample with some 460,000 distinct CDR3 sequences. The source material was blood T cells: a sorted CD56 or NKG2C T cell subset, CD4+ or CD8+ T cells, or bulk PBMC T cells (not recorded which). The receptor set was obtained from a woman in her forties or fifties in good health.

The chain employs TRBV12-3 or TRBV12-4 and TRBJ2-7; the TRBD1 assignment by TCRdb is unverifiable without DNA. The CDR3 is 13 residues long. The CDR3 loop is CASGKAGIYEQYF.

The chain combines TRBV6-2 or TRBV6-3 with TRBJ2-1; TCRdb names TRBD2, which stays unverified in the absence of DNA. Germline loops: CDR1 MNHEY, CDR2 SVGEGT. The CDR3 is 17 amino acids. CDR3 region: CASSYSGLGGWYNEQFF.

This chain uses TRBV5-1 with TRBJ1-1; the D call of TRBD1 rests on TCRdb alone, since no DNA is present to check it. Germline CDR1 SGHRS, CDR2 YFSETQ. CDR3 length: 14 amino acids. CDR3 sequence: CASSSQGFNTEAFF.

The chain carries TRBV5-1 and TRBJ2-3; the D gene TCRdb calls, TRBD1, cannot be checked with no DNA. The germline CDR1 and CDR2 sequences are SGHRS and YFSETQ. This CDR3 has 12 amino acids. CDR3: CASSLGRGQQYF.

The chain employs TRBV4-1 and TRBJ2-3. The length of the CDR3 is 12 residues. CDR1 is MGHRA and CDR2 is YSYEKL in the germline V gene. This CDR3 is CASSQTRGTQYF.

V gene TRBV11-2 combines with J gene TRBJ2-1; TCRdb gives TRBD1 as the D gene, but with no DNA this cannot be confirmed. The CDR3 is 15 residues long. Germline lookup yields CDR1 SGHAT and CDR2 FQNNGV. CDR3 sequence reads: CASSRSVGTYNEQFF.

The CDR3 sequence: CASTFGQISTDTQYF. The chain carries TRBV5-1 and TRBJ2-3; the TCRdb call, TRBD1, lacks DNA for checking. The CDR3 contains 15 residues. Germline lookup yields CDR1 SGHRS and CDR2 YFSETQ.

This chain's CDR3 is CASSQSGRSQYEQYF. The V and J genes are TRBV4-1 and TRBJ2-7; there is no DNA to check the TCRdb D call of TRBD2. Per the germline V gene, CDR1 is MGHRA and CDR2 is YSYEKL. This CDR3 region has 15 residues.

The CDR3 loop reads CATSDRGGWQPQHF. The genes are TRBV24-1 and TRBJ1-5; TCRdb outputs TRBD1, but without DNA this stays unchecked. There are 14 residues in the CDR3. Per the germline V gene, CDR1 is KGHDR and CDR2 is SFDVKD.

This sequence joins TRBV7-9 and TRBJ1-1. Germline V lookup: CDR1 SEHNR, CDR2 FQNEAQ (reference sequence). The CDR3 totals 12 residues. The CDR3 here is CASSLLAGEAFF.

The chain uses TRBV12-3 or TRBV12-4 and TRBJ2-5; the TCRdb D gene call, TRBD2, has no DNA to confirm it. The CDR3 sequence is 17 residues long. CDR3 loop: CASSSALVRTSGNTQYF.

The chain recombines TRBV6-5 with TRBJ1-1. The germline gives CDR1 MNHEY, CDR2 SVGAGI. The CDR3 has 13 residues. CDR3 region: CASNPATNTEAFF.

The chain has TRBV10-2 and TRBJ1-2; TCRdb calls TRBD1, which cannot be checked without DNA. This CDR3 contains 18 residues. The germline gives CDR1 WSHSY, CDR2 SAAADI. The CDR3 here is CASRPGGRPSHSNYGYTF.

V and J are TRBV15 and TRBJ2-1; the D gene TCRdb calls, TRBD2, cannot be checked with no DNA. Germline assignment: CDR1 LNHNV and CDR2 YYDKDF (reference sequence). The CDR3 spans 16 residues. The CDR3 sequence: CATSRAAAGVYNEQFF.

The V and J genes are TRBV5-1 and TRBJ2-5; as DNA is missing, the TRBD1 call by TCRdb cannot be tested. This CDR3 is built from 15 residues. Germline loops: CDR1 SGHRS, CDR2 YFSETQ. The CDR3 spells CASSLMDRVQETQYF. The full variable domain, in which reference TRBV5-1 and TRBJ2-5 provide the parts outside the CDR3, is KAGVTQTPRYLIKTRGQQVTLSCSPISGHRSVSWYQQTPGQGLQFLFEYFSETQRNKGNFPGRFSGRQFSNSRSEMNVSTLELGDSALYLCASSLMDRVQETQYFGPGTRLLVL.

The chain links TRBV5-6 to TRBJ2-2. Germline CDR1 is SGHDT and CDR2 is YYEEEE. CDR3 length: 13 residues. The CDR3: CASSLVGSGELFF. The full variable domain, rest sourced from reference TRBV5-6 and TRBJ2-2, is DAGVTQSPTHLIKTRGQQVTLRCSPKSGHDTVSWYQQALGQGPQFIFQYYEEEERQRGNFPDRFSGHQFPNYSSELNVNALLLGDSALYLCASSLVGSGELFFGEGSRLTVL.

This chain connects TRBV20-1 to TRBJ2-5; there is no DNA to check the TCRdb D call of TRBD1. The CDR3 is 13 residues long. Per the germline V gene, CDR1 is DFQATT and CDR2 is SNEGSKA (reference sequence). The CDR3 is CSVQGAQQETQYF.

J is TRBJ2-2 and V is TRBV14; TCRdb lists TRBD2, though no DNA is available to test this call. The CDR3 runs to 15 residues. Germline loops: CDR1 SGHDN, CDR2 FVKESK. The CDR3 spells CASSPRLVNTGELFF.

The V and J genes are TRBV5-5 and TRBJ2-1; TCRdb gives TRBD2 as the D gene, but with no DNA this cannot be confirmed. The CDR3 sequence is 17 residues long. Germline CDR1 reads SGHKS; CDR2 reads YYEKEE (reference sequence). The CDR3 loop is CASSLEWGLADRNEQFF. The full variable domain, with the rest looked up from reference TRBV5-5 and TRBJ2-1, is DAGVTQSPTHLIKTRGQQVTLRCSPISGHKSVSWYQQVLGQGPQFIFQYYEKEERGRGNFPDRFSARQFPNYSSELNVNALLLGDSALYLCASSLEWGLADRNEQFFGPGTRLTVL.

CDR3 amino acids: CSATSGRPPFYTQYF. The chain couples TRBV20-1 to TRBJ2-3; lacking DNA, the TRBD2 call made by TCRdb goes unchecked. This CDR3 has 15 residues. Germline CDR1 and CDR2: DFQATT and SNEGSKA (reference sequence).

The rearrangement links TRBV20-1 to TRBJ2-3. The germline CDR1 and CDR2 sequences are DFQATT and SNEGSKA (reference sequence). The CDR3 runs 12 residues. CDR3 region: CSARGGTDTQYF.

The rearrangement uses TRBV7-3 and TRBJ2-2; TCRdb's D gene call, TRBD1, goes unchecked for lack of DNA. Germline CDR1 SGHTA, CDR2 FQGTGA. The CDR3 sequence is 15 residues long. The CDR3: CASSPRGGRSGELFF.

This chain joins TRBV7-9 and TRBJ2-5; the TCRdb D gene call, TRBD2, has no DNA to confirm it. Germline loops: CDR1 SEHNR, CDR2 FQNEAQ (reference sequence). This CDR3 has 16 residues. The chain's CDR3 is CASSGRLAGVRETQYF.

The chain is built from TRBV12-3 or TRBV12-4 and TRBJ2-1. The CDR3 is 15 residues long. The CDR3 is CASSQTTSSYNEQFF.